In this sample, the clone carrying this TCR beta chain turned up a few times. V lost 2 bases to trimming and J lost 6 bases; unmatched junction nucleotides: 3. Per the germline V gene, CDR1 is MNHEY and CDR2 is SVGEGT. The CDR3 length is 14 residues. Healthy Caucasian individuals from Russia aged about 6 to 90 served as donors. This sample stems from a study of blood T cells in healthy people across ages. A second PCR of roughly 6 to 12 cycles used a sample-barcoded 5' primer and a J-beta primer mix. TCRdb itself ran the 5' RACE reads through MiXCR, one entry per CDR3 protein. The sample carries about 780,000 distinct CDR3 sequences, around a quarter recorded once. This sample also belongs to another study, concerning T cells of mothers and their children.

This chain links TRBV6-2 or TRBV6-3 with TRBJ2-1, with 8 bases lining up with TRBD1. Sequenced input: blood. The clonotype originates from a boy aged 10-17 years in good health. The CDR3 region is CASSYGQGRNEQFF. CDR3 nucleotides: TGTGCCAGCAGTTACGGACAGGGTCGCAATGAGCAGTTCTTC.